This TCR beta chain was observed in a study of T cells in Graves' hyperthyroidism and ophthalmopathy. Researchers amplified the TCR beta CDR3 regions from RNA transcripts. First-round RT-PCR targeting the TCR CDR3 was performed with the HTBI primer set. A single record per CDR3 protein comes from TCRdb applying MiXCR to the multiplex PCR reads. The data hold some 500,000 distinct CDR3 sequences, with approximately 15% observed a single time. Germline CDR1 and CDR2: LNHDA and SQIVND (reference sequence). V was trimmed by 5 bases and J by 4 bases, leaving 15 bases between them. The CDR3 covers 15 residues. The PBMCs studied were ones that came from around 10 ml fresh peripheral blood.

The clonotype comes from a woman aged 18-29 years with Graves' hyperthyroidism. Sequenced input: blood. V is TRBV19 and J is TRBJ2-1; perhaps TRBD2 as D (7 bases). The CDR3, as DNA: TGTGCCAGTAGTCGGGGGCGCGGGGGTTACAATGAGCAGTTCTTC. It specifies CASSRGRGGYNEQFF.